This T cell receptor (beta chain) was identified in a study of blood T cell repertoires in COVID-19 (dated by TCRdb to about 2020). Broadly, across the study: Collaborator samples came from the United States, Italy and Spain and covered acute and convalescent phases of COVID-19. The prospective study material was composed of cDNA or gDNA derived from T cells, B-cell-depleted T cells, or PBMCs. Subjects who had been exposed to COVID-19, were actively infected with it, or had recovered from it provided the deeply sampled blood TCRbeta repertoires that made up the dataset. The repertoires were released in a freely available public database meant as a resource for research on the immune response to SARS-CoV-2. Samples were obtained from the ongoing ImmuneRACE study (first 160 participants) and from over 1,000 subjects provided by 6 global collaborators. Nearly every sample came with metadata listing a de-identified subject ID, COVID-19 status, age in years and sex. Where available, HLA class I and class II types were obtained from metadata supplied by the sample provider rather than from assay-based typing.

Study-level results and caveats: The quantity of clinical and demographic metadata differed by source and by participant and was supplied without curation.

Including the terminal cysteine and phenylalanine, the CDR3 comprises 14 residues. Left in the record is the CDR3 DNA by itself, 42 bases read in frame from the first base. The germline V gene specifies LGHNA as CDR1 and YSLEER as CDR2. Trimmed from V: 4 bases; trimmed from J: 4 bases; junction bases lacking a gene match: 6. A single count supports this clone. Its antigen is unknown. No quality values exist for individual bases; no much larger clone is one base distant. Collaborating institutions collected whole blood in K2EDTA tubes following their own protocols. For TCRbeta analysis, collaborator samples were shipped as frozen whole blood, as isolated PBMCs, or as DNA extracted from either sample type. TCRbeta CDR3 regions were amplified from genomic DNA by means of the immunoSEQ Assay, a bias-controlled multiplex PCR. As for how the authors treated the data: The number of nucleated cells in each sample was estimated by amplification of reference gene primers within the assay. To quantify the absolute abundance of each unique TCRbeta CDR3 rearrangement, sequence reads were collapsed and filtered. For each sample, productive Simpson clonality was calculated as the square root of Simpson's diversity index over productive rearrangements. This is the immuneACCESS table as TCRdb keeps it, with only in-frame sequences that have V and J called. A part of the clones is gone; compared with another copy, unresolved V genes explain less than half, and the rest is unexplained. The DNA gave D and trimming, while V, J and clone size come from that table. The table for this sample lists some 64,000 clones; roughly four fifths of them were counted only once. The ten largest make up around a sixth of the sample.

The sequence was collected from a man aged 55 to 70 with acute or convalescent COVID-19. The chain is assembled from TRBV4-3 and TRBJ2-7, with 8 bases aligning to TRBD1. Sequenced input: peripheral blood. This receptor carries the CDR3 CASSPHRGEYEQYF. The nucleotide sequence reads TGCGCCAGCAGCCCCCACAGGGGGGAATACGAGCAGTACTTC.